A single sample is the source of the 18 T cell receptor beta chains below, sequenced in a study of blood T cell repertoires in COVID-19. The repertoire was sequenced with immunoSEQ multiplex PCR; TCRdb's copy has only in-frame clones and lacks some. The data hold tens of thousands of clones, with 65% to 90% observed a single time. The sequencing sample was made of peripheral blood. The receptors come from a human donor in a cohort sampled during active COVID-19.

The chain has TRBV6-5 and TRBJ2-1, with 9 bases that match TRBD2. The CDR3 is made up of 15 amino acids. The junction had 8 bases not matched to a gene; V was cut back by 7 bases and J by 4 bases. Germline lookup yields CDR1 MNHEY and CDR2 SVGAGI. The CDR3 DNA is TGTGCCAGCACCGATGGACTAGCGAATTACAATGAGCAGTTCTTC. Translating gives CASTDGLANYNEQFF.

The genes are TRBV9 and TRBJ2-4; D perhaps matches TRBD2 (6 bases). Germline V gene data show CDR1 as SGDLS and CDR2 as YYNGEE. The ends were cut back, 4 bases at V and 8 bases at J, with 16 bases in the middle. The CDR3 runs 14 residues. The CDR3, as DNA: TGTGCCAGCAGCCCCTCCGGGGGTATAGACATTCAGTACTTC. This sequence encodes CASSPSGGIDIQYF.

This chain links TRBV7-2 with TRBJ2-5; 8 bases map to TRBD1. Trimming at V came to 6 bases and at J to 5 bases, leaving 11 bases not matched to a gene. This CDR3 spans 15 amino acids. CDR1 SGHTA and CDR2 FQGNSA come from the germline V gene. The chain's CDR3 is CASRSQGAPGETQYF. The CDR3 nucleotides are TGTGCCAGCAGATCCCAGGGGGCGCCGGGGGAGACCCAGTACTTC.

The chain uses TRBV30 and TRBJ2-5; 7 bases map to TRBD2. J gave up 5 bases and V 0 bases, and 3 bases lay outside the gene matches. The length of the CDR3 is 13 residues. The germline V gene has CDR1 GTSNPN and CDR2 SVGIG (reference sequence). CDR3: CAWSVWGGETQYF. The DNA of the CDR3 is TGTGCCTGGAGTGTATGGGGGGGGGAGACCCAGTACTTC.

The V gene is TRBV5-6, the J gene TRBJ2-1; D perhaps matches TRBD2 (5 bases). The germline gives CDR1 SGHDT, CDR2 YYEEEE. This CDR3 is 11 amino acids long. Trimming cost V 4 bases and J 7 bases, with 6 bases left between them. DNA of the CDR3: TGTGCCAGCAGCCGGAGGAATGAGCAGTTCTTC. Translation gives CASSRRNEQFF.

The CDR3, as DNA: TGTGCCTGGAGTGTATTTTCGGGGGACAGGGGGAAGGCTGGGGCCAACGTCCTGACTTTC. Residues: CAWSVFSGDRGKAGANVLTF. The chain uses TRBV30 and TRBJ2-6; 11 bases are shared with TRBD1. After removal of 0 bases from V and 2 bases from J, the junction contained 12 bases not matched to a gene. Germline V gene sequence: CDR1 GTSNPN, CDR2 SVGIG (reference sequence). The CDR3 spans 20 residues. The full variable domain, rest sourced from reference TRBV30 and TRBJ2-6, is SQTIHQWPATLVQPVGSPLSLECTVEGTSNPNLYWYRQAAGRGLQLLFYSVGIGQISSEVPQNLSASRPQDRQFILSSKKLLLSDSGFYLCAWSVFSGDRGKAGANVLTFGAGSRLTVL.

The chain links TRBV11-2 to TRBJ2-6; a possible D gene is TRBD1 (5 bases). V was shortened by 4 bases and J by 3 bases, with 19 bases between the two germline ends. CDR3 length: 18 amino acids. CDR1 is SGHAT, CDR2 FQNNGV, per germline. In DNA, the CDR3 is TGTGCCAGCAGCTCCAGAGTGAAGGGTCAGGGTGGGGCCAACGTCCTGACTTTC. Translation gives CASSSRVKGQGGANVLTF. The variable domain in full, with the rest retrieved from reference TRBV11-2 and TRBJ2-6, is EAGVAQSPRYKIIEKRQSVAFWCNPISGHATLYWYQQILGQGPKLLIQFQNNGVVDDSQLPKDRFSAERLKGVDSTLKIQPAKLEDSAVYLCASSSRVKGQGGANVLTFGAGSRLTVL.

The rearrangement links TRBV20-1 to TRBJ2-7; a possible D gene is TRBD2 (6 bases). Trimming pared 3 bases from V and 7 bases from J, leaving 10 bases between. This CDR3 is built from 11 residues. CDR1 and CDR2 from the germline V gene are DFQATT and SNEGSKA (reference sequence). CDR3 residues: CSASPGVEQYF. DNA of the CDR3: TGCAGTGCTAGTCCGGGGGTTGAGCAGTACTTC.

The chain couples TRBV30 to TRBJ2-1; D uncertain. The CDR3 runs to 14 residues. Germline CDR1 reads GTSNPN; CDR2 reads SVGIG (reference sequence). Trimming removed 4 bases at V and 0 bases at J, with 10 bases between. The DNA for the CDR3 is TGTGCCTGGACTAGAATGAGCTCCTACAATGAGCAGTTCTTC. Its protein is CAWTRMSSYNEQFF.

The CDR3 coding sequence is TGTGCCAGCAGTTACGGGCTACCCCAATCCGGGGAGCTGTTTTTT. Protein sequence: CASSYGLPQSGELFF. The V call is TRBV6-2 or TRBV6-3, the J call TRBJ2-2; D unclear. Between the trimmed V and J ends, which lost 2 bases and 6 bases, there was a span of 13 bases. This CDR3 region has 15 residues. Per the germline V gene, CDR1 is MNHEY and CDR2 is SVGEGT.

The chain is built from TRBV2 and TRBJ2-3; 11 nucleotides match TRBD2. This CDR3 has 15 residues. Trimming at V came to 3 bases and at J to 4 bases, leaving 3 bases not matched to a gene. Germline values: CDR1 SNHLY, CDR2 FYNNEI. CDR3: CASSDVLAGADTQYF. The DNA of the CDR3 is TGTGCCAGCAGTGATGTACTAGCGGGAGCAGATACGCAGTATTTT. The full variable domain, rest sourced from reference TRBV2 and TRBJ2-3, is EPEVTQTPSHQVTQMGQEVILRCVPISNHLYFYWYRQILGQKVEFLVSFYNNEISEKSEIFDDQFSVERPDGSNFTLKIRSTKLEDSAMYFCASSDVLAGADTQYFGPGTRLTVL.

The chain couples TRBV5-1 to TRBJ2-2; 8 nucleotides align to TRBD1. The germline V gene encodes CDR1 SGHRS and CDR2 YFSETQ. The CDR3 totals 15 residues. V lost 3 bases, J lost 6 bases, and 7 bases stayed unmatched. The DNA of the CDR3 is TGCGCCAGCAGCTCAACAGGGGGGAGCGCCGGGGAGCTGTTTTTT. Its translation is CASSSTGGSAGELFF.

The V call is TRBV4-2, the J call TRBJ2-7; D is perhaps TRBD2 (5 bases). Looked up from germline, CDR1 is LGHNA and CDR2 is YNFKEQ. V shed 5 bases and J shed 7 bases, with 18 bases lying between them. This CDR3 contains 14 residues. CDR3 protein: CASSGRTLPGEQYF. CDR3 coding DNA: TGTGCCAGCAGCGGACGGACGCTCCCGGGGGAGCAGTACTTC.

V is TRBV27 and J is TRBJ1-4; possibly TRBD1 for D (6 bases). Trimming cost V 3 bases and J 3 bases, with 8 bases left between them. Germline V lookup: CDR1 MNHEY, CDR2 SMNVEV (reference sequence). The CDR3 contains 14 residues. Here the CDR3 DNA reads TGTGCCAGCAGTTTCCAGGGGTCTAATGAAAAACTGTTTTTT. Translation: CASSFQGSNEKLFF.

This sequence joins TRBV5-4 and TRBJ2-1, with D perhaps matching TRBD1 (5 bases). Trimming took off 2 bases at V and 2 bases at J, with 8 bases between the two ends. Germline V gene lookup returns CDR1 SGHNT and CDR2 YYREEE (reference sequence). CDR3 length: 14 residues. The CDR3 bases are TGTGCCAGCAGCTTAGGGGTAGCCTACAATGAGCAGTTCTTC. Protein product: CASSLGVAYNEQFF.

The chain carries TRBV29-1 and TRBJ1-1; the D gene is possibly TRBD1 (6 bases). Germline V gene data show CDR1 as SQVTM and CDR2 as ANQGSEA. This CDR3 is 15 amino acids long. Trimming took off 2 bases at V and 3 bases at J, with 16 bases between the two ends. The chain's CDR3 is CSVETQGYEDTEAFF. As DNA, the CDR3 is TGCAGCGTTGAAACCCAGGGGTATGAGGACACTGAAGCTTTCTTT. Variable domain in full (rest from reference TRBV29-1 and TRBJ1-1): SAVISQKPSRDICQRGTSLTIQCQVDSQVTMMFWYRQQPGQSLTLIATANQGSEATYESGFVIDKFPISRPNLTFSTLTVSNMSPEDSSIYLCSVETQGYEDTEAFFGQGTRLTVV.

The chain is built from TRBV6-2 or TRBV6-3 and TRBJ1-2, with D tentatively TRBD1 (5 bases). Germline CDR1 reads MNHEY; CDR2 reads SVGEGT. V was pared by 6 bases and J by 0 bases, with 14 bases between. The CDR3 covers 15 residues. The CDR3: CASSFILTANYGYTF. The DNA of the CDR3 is TGTGCCAGCAGCTTTATTTTGACAGCTAACTATGGCTACACCTTC.

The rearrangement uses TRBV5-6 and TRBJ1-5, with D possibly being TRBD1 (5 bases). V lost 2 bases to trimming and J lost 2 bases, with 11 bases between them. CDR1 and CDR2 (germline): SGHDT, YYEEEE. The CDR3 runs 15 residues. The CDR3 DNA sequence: TGTGCCAGCAGCTTTCGGCAGGGTCGCAATCAGCCCCAGCATTTT. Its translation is CASSFRQGRNQPQHF.